Given below is one T cell receptor (beta chain) in context. Its antigen remains unknown. This entry comes from a study of beta chain features in type 1 diabetes. Overall study findings and caveats: In comparison with healthy donors, patients had naive, central memory and Treg TCRB repertoires that appeared more similar. Significant though moderate, a shortening of TCRB CDR3s appeared in all four CD4+ subsets of Type 1 diabetes patients.

Markers CD45RO/CCR7/CD25/CD127/CD95/CD27 served to sort CD4+ naive, central memory, regulatory and stem cell-like memory cells. CDR1 is SGHTA and CDR2 is FQGNSA in the germline V gene. Deletions cut 1 base from V and 11 bases from J, with 18 bases between. This CDR3 is built from 15 residues. The sequenced template was cDNA made from the entire isolated RNA. The table came from immunoSEQ multiplex PCR; TCRdb's copy has only in-frame clones and leaves some out. There are fewer than 900,000 clones in the sample; 15% to 20% occur only once, and 0.02% to 0.03% lies in the top ten. Specimen: naive CD4+ T cells from blood. The chain uses TRBV7-2 and TRBJ1-5; D is uncertain. This TCR was sampled from a woman in her late teens or twenties in good health. CDR3 sequence: CASSLVTAEQTSQHF. Here the CDR3 DNA reads TGTGCCAGCAGCTTAGTGACGGCCGAACAAACGTCCCAGCATTTT.